These 25 T cell receptor beta chains were all obtained from the same sample, sequenced in a study of T cells in Graves' hyperthyroidism and ophthalmopathy. The investigators amplified TCR beta CDR3 regions from RNA transcripts. Using the HTBI primer set, a first-round RT-PCR was run on the TCR CDR3. Each CDR3 protein is one row after TCRdb ran MiXCR on the multiplex PCR reads. The sample includes hundreds of thousands of distinct CDR3 sequences, approximately 14% of them seen just once. The source material was blood. The receptors were sampled from a woman in her twenties or thirties with Graves' hyperthyroidism that later progressed to Graves' ophthalmopathy.

This clonotype showed up many times. The rearrangement joins TRBV24-1 to TRBJ2-1, with 12 bases matching TRBD2. The CDR3 sequence is 17 residues long. CDR1 KGHDR and CDR2 SFDVKD come from the germline V gene. V shed 0 bases, J shed 6 bases, and the junction held 5 bases outside the gene matches. The CDR3 DNA follows: TGTGCCACCAGTGATTTGCAACTAGCGGGAGGAATCAATGAGCAGTTCTTC. Translation: CATSDLQLAGGINEQFF.

This clonotype was counted at least ten times. The rearrangement joins TRBV29-1 to TRBJ1-2; possibly TRBD1 for D (5 bases). Per germline, CDR1 SQVTM and CDR2 ANQGSEA. There are 14 residues in the CDR3. V shed 3 bases and J shed 8 bases, with 19 bases lying between them. The CDR3 region has the DNA TGCAGCGTTGAGTCGGGACGTCTTCAAGGGGGCTACACCTTC. Translated: CSVESGRLQGGYTF.

This clonotype was observed at least ten times. The V gene is TRBV28, the J gene TRBJ1-1; 7 nucleotides agree with TRBD1. The CDR3 has 13 amino acids. The ends lost 7 bases at V and 1 base at J; junction bases unmatched: 3. Germline V gives CDR1 MDHEN, CDR2 SYDVKM. The CDR3 here is CASIWTGNTEAFF. Here the CDR3 DNA reads TGTGCCAGCATTTGGACAGGGAACACTGAAGCTTTCTTT.

V is TRBV7-9 and J is TRBJ1-5; D call uncertain. Germline lookup yields CDR1 SEHNR and CDR2 FQNEAQ (reference sequence). The CDR3 loop spans 14 amino acids. V lost 5 bases to trimming and J lost 7 bases, with 15 bases between them. CDR3 nucleotide sequence: TGTGCCAGCAGCCCTCAGGACCCCAGACAGCCCCAGCATTTT. It specifies CASSPQDPRQPQHF. The entire variable domain, with the rest obtained from reference TRBV7-9 and TRBJ1-5, is as follows: DTGVSQNPRHKITKRGQNVTFRCDPISEHNRLYWYRQTLGQGPEFLTYFQNEAQLEKSRLLSDRFSAERPKGSFSTLEIQRTEQGDSAMYLCASSPQDPRQPQHFGDGTRLSIL.

This clonotype showed up many times. The V call is TRBV30, the J call TRBJ2-5; D might be TRBD1 (6 bases). The CDR3 runs 13 residues. Germline lookup yields CDR1 GTSNPN and CDR2 SVGIG (reference sequence). The V end was cut by 3 bases, the J end by 1 base, with 9 bases between. The CDR3 nucleotides read TGTGCCTGGAGGCCCAGGGGCCAAGAGACCCAGTACTTC. Its translation is CAWRPRGQETQYF.

This clonotype showed up many times. V and J are TRBV7-2 and TRBJ2-7; TRBD2 matches 7 bases. Germline values: CDR1 SGHTA, CDR2 FQGNSA. Unmatched junction bases numbered 6, after V lost 1 base and J lost 6 bases. The CDR3 is 14 amino acids. In DNA, the CDR3 is TGTGCCAGCAGCTTAGGTCAATCTAGCGGCGAGCAGTACTTC. It translates to CASSLGQSSGEQYF. The variable domain in full, completed from reference TRBV7-2 and TRBJ2-7, reads GAGVSQSPSNKVTEKGKDVELRCDPISGHTALYWYRQSLGQGLEFLIYFQGNSAPDKSGLPSDRFSAERTGGSVSTLTIQRTQQEDSAVYLCASSLGQSSGEQYFGPGTRLTVT.

This clonotype appeared many times. The chain uses TRBV5-1 and TRBJ2-7; 9 bases fit TRBD1. Trimming at V came to 4 bases and at J to 6 bases, leaving 8 bases not matched to a gene. In germline, CDR1 is SGHRS, CDR2 YFSETQ. This CDR3 is built from 14 residues. The CDR3 loop is CASSITDRGGEQYF. CDR3 in DNA: TGCGCCAGCAGCATTACGGACAGGGGAGGCGAGCAGTACTTC.

This clonotype appeared many times. V and J are TRBV5-1 and TRBJ1-2, with D unclear. V dropped 3 bases and J dropped 8 bases, with 11 bases sitting between them. The CDR3 consists of 12 residues. Germline V gives CDR1 SGHRS, CDR2 YFSETQ. The CDR3 protein is CASSSHKKGYTF. For the CDR3, the DNA is TGCGCCAGCAGCTCCCACAAGAAGGGCTACACCTTC.

This clonotype came up a few times. The chain combines TRBV7-9 with TRBJ2-7, with 7 positions matching TRBD1. The CDR3 has 13 amino acids. J lost 12 bases, V lost 5 bases, and 13 bases had no gene match. Germline loops: CDR1 SEHNR, CDR2 FQNEAQ (reference sequence). The CDR3 coding sequence is TGTGCCAGCAGCCGCCGGGACAGCTATCAGCGGTACTTC. Translating gives CASSRRDSYQRYF.

CDR3 residues: CASKESLFYEQYF. The CDR3 nucleotides read TGTGCCAGCAAAGAAAGTCTGTTCTACGAGCAGTACTTC. The V call is TRBV2, the J call TRBJ2-7; D is unresolved. Germline-derived CDR1 and CDR2 are SNHLY and FYNNEI. This CDR3 contains 13 residues. Trimming took 7 bases from V and 3 from J, leaving 13 bases between them.

The sample holds many counts of this clonotype. In DNA, the CDR3 is TGTGCCAGCAGGGGGGGGGGCTATCAGCCCCAGCATTTT. Its translation: CASRGGGYQPQHF. The V gene is TRBV27, the J gene TRBJ1-5, with a possible D match to TRBD1 (6 bases). The length of the CDR3 is 13 residues. The germline gives CDR1 MNHEY, CDR2 SMNVEV (reference sequence). Trimming left V 6 bases short and J 5 bases short, with 11 bases between.

Regarding this clonotype: This clone may be a read error of a much larger clone one base away. The rearrangement uses TRBV24-1 and TRBJ2-7; 8 bases match TRBD1. The length of the CDR3 is 19 residues. Per the germline V gene, CDR1 is KGHDR and CDR2 is SFDVKD. CDR3 DNA sequence: TGTGCCACCAGTGATTCTCCGCGGATCTCAGGGGGCGCCTCCTACAAGCAGTACTTC. Translating gives CATSDSPRISGGASYKQYF.

This clonotype came up many times. The chain carries TRBV27 and TRBJ2-1; possible D gene TRBD2, 6 bases. Between the trimmed V and J ends, which lost 4 bases and 6 bases, there was a span of 22 bases. Germline CDR1 reads MNHEY; CDR2 reads SMNVEV (reference sequence). The CDR3 has 17 residues. CDR3 region: CASSSQLTWDFSNEQFF. For the CDR3, the DNA is TGTGCCAGCAGTTCGCAGCTTACCTGGGACTTTAGCAATGAGCAGTTCTTC.

This clonotype was observed many times. The gene calls are TRBV12-3 or TRBV12-4 and TRBJ2-7, with 9 bases that match TRBD1. The CDR3 spans 15 residues. V lost 5 bases and J lost 5; bases outside the gene matches: 10. CDR3 sequence: CASSLVDRGAHEQYF. The CDR3 DNA reads TGTGCCAGCAGTCTCGTCGACAGGGGGGCTCACGAGCAGTACTTC.

The CDR3 protein is CASSYGTSMEQYF. CDR3 sequence (DNA): TGTGCCAGCAGTTACGGAACTAGCATGGAGCAGTACTTC. The chain employs TRBV6-2 or TRBV6-3 and TRBJ2-7; a possible D gene is TRBD2 (6 bases). The CDR3 totals 13 residues. The germline V gene encodes CDR1 MNHEY and CDR2 SVGEGT. Trimming removed 2 bases at V and 7 bases at J, with 12 bases between.

V and J are TRBV20-1 and TRBJ2-1; D gene unclear. V was trimmed by 2 bases and J by 6 bases, leaving 17 bases between them. Germline V gene sequence: CDR1 DFQATT, CDR2 SNEGSKA (reference sequence). The CDR3 has 15 amino acids. CDR3 bases: TGCAGTGCTAGAAGTAAGGCAGACCTACTCAATGAGCAGTTCTTC. This gives the protein CSARSKADLLNEQFF.

The table lists this clonotype with many counts. The chain has TRBV5-1 and TRBJ2-1, with 8 bases lining up with TRBD1. The CDR3 runs to 17 residues. Germline V gives CDR1 SGHRS, CDR2 YFSETQ. The J segment lost 8 bases and the V segment lost 3 bases, leaving 16 bases of the junction unmatched. CDR3 region: CASSWGAAGGFVDEQFF. CDR3 DNA: TGCGCCAGCAGCTGGGGGGCCGCAGGGGGCTTTGTGGATGAGCAGTTCTTC. The full variable domain, its missing parts supplied by reference TRBV5-1 and TRBJ2-1, is KAGVTQTPRYLIKTRGQQVTLSCSPISGHRSVSWYQQTPGQGLQFLFEYFSETQRNKGNFPGRFSGRQFSNSRSEMNVSTLELGDSALYLCASSWGAAGGFVDEQFFGPGTRLTVL.

This clonotype was detected only a few times. The chain carries TRBV27 and TRBJ2-7; 7 positions match TRBD1. CDR1 is MNHEY, CDR2 SMNVEV, per germline (reference sequence). With 7 bases clipped from V and 7 bases from J, the junction kept 4 bases outside the gene matches. The CDR3 is made up of 11 amino acids. CDR3 nucleotide sequence: TGTGCCAGCACCTCACAGGGGGAGCAGTACTTC. This codes for CASTSQGEQYF.

In its sample, this clonotype was seen many times. The rearrangement uses TRBV29-1 and TRBJ2-7; TRBD2 matches at 11 bases. After removal of 6 bases from V and 0 bases from J, the junction contained 10 bases not matched to a gene. Germline CDR1 SQVTM, CDR2 ANQGSEA. The CDR3 runs to 16 residues. The CDR3 sequence: CSVHISTSGSSYEQYF. DNA for the CDR3: TGCAGCGTACACATTTCCACTAGCGGGAGCTCCTACGAGCAGTACTTC.

This clonotype was counted many times. This chain uses TRBV20-1 with TRBJ2-3, with 10 bases matching TRBD2. The V and J ends lost 4 bases and 1 base, in that order; junction bases with no gene match: 8. The CDR3 is 16 amino acids. Looked up from germline, CDR1 is DFQATT and CDR2 is SNEGSKA (reference sequence). The CDR3 sequence is CSAKRLAGVGTDTQYF. CDR3 DNA: TGCAGTGCTAAGAGGCTAGCGGGAGTTGGCACAGATACGCAGTATTTT.

The sample holds many counts of this clonotype. The V and J genes are TRBV10-3 and TRBJ2-1, with TRBD1 as a possible D gene (7 bases). The CDR3 covers 16 residues. CDR1 is ENHRY and CDR2 is SYGVKD in the germline V gene. Trimming cost V 3 bases and J 6 bases, with 18 bases left between them. The CDR3 DNA is TGTGCCATCAGTGAAGGAGGGGGCATCAACACCAATGAGCAGTTCTTC. Its protein product is CAISEGGGINTNEQFF.

The chain combines TRBV19 with TRBJ1-2, with 8 bases lining up with TRBD1. CDR1 is LNHDA, CDR2 SQIVND, per germline (reference sequence). This CDR3 region has 15 residues. The J segment lost 3 bases and the V segment lost 1 base, leaving 4 bases of the junction unmatched. This chain's CDR3 is CASSIAGGAHYGYTF. The CDR3 DNA is TGTGCCAGTAGTATAGCAGGGGGCGCGCACTATGGCTACACCTTC.

This clonotype was seen many times. The chain links TRBV24-1 to TRBJ2-1, with D unclear. Germline V gene sequence: CDR1 KGHDR, CDR2 SFDVKD. Deletions cut 10 bases from V and 3 bases from J, with 9 bases between. CDR3 length equals 12 residues. The chain's CDR3 is CATNDGYNEQFF. The CDR3 region has the DNA TGTGCCACAAATGACGGCTACAATGAGCAGTTCTTC.

A few counts support this clonotype. V usage is TRBV12-3 or TRBV12-4 and J usage is TRBJ2-7; 11 nucleotides line up with TRBD2. The CDR3 consists of 16 residues. Trimming at V came to 2 bases and at J to 5 bases, leaving 8 bases not matched to a gene. The DNA of the CDR3 is TGTGCCAGCAGTTTACCTACTAGCGGGAGTCCCCACGAGCAGTACTTC. The encoded protein is CASSLPTSGSPHEQYF.

This clonotype was recorded many times. The chain recombines TRBV28 with TRBJ1-1; a weak D match, TRBD1 (5 bases). Looked up from germline, CDR1 is MDHEN and CDR2 is SYDVKM. The V and J ends lost 4 bases and 0 bases respectively, with 9 bases between them. This CDR3 comprises 14 residues. CDR3 sequence (DNA): TGTGCCAGCAGTTCGGGACTCATGAACACTGAAGCTTTCTTT. Protein: CASSSGLMNTEAFF.